Listed below are T cell receptor beta chains from one sample, sequenced in a study of OX40 agonist ivuxolimab in advanced cancers. TCRdb's table, derived via immunoSEQ multiplex PCR, lists solely in-frame clones and lacks some. The sample has around 64,000 clones, around four fifths seen once. The starting material was CD4+ or CD8+ T cells sorted from blood, obtained in a trial of the OX40 agonist ivuxolimab. Source of these receptors: an adult with an advanced solid tumor such as melanoma, head and neck, liver or kidney cancer. Both conserved end residues are part of each CDR3. Fields, in order: V gene, D gene, J gene, CDR3 length, clone size, CDR3 DNA, CDR3 protein. The D gene is left open where the match is weak. Clone size is given for some rows only: seen once, a few or many times, or a class if the clone is expanded.

TRBV19	NA	TRBJ2-4	16	NA	TGTGCCAGTAGTCCCAGTGGAACACTAGCCAAAAACATTCAGTACTTC	CASSPSGTLAKNIQYF
TRBV6-6	NA	TRBJ1-4	15	NA	TGTGCCAGCGGTCGCCCCGGGGGGCGGATTGAAAAACTGTTTTTT	CASGRPGGRIEKLFF
TRBV2	TRBD2	TRBJ2-1	16	NA	TGTGCCAGCAGTACTAGCGGGTTGAGCTCCTACAATGAGCAGTTCTTC	CASSTSGLSSYNEQFF
TRBV21-1	NA	TRBJ2-4	22	NA	TGTGCCAGCAGCAAAAGCCCCAGACCCACTCGCGGCGGGAGGGCCGCCAAAAACATTCAGTACTTC	CASSKSPRPTRGGRAAKNIQYF
TRBV1	NA	TRBJ2-1	21	few	TGCACCAGCAGCCAGGGGACAGAGACCGGGACTAGCGGGAAGTCCTACAATGAGCAGTTCTTC	CTSSQGTETGTSGKSYNEQFF
TRBV9	TRBD1	TRBJ1-1	16	few	TGTGCCAGCAGCGTCGGGACAGGGAGGCAACCTGGGGAAGCTTTCTTT	CASSVGTGRQPGEAFF
TRBV11-3	NA	TRBJ2-7	15	NA	TGTGCCAGCAGCTTATCAGGGAGAAACGCCTACGAGCAGTACTTC	CASSLSGRNAYEQYF
TRBV7-2	TRBD1	TRBJ1-4	14	NA	TGTGCCAGCAGCAGGGACAGCACTAATGAAAAACTGTTTTTT	CASSRDSTNEKLFF
TRBV15	NA	TRBJ1-2	13	NA	TGTGCCACCAGCAGAGATGGGAACTATGGCTACACCTTC	CATSRDGNYGYTF
TRBV14	NA	TRBJ2-2	16	NA	TGTGCCAGCAGCCAAGGGCAGACCCTGAACACCGGGGAGCTGTTTTTT	CASSQGQTLNTGELFF
TRBV7-2	NA	TRBJ1-2	15	NA	TGTGCCAGCAGCTTAGGATCAGGTGTGCCATATGGCTACACCTTC	CASSLGSGVPYGYTF
TRBV5-4	NA	TRBJ2-2	16	NA	TGTGCCAGCAGGGCGAAAACTAACTTAAACACCGGGGAGCTGTTTTTT	CASRAKTNLNTGELFF
TRBV7-9	TRBD1	TRBJ2-5	13	NA	TGTGCCAGCAGCATACAGGGGCAAGAGACCCAGTACTTC	CASSIQGQETQYF
TRBV10-1	NA	TRBJ2-1	15	NA	TGCGCCAGCAGTGAAGTGGGGGCTAAACGGAATGAGCAGTTCTTC	CASSEVGAKRNEQFF
TRBV19	TRBD2	TRBJ2-5	16	NA	TGTGCCAGTAGTATGTCACTAGCGGGGTCAGGGGAGACCCAGTACTTC	CASSMSLAGSGETQYF
TRBV10-3	NA	TRBJ1-1	11	many	TGTGCCACAACAGAGAACACTGAAGCTTTCTTT	CATTENTEAFF
TRBV6-6	NA	TRBJ2-7	14	once	TGTGCCAGCAGACCCCAGGGATCCTCCTACGAGCAGTACTTC	CASRPQGSSYEQYF
TRBV11-3	NA	TRBJ1-5	14	few	TGTGCCAGCAGCGAAAAGGCAGGGGACCAGCCCCAGCATTTT	CASSEKAGDQPQHF
TRBV5-1	TRBD1	TRBJ2-7	16	NA	TGCGCCAGCAGCTTGGCCATACAGGGGGGTATCTACGAGCAGTACTTC	CASSLAIQGGIYEQYF
TRBV9	NA	TRBJ1-4	17	once	TGTGCCAGCAGCCCCAGCGCCTTACAGGAACGACGGGAAAAACTGTTTTTT	CASSPSALQERREKLFF
TRBV19	NA	TRBJ2-3	18	once	TGTGCCAGTAGTATGCCGAGGGGAGGTAGCGGAGACACAGATACGCAGTATTTT	CASSMPRGGSGDTDTQYF
TRBV19	NA	TRBJ2-3	16	NA	TGTGCCAGTAGTATAGTTGGGGGCACAAGCACAGATACGCAGTATTTT	CASSIVGGTSTDTQYF
TRBV12-5	NA	TRBJ2-3	15	NA	TGTGCTAGTGGTTTGGTACCGGAGGGCTTACGTACGCAGTATTTT	CASGLVPEGLRTQYF
TRBV28	TRBD1	TRBJ2-7	12	NA	TGTGCCAGCAGTTTATTACAGGGGGAGCAGTACTTC	CASSLLQGEQYF
TRBV27	NA	TRBJ2-2	14	NA	TGTGCCAGCAGTTTGGGCAGTAACACCGGGGAGCTGTTTTTT	CASSLGSNTGELFF
TRBV5-4	NA	TRBJ2-3	17	NA	TGTGCCAGCAGCTTGGCGGGGACAACCGCTTCCACAGATACGCAGTATTTT	CASSLAGTTASTDTQYF
TRBV28	NA	TRBJ1-5	15	NA	TGTGCCAGCAGTCCCCCAGGACGTACGGATCAGCCCCAGCATTTT	CASSPPGRTDQPQHF
TRBV2	NA	TRBJ2-6	14	NA	TGTGCCAGCACAGGGCGGACTGGGGCCAACGTCCTGACTTTC	CASTGRTGANVLTF
TRBV7-3	TRBD2	TRBJ2-3	18	NA	TGTGCCAGCAGTCCCTCTAGCGGGGGGGCCGGTAGTGCAGATACGCAGTATTTT	CASSPSSGGAGSADTQYF
TRBV12-5	TRBD1	TRBJ1-1	15	NA	TGTGCTAGTGGTCTGATAGGGGGCAGGGGCACTGAAGCTTTCTTT	CASGLIGGRGTEAFF
TRBV15	TRBD1	TRBJ2-2	17	NA	TGTGCCACCAGCAAACACGGGACAGTTTATTTATCCGGGGAGCTGTTTTTT	CATSKHGTVYLSGELFF